One T cell receptor beta chain is described in this entry. The target of this receptor is not known. Base quality data are lacking; no much larger clone is found one base away. Each clonotype received, on average, roughly 9.6x coverage in deep resolution sequencing performed on a MiSeq, where the target depth lay between 1 in 1 million and 1 in 200,000 T cells. The immunoSEQ hsTCRB Kit was used to generate the TCR beta libraries. In the paper's pipeline: Data were analyzed with ImmunoSEQ Data Assistant and ImmunoSEQ Analyzer, with V, D and J genes assigned per IMGT definitions. Clonality, with values ranging from 0 to 1, was calculated as one minus the normalized Shannon entropy of productive rearrangement frequencies. Only overrepresented clonotypes making up at least 0.05% of each patient's repertoire were included in the public clonotype analysis. Repertoires from approximately 12 age-matched healthy donors in immuneACCESS were used as clonality controls. The immuneACCESS repertoire file appears here via TCRdb, limited to in-frame rearrangements. These files lack a portion of the clones; in checked studies, under half of the deficit traces to unresolved V genes, and the cause of the others is not known. The V and J calls and clone size come from that table; D and trimming were worked out from the DNA. This sample holds roughly 150,000 clones; 81% were observed only once. The ten largest clones add up to around 2.1% of the sample.

This specimen belongs to a study of cytotoxic CD8 clonotypes in ibrutinib-treated CLL (dated by TCRdb to 2020 to 2022). Background for the entire study: In this cohort, approximately 15 patients were treatment-naive and 11 to 12 were relapsed/refractory, while around 18 had unmutated IGHV. Responses were partial in 24 patients and complete in 2; after median around 65 months follow-up, around 15 stayed in remission and 12 progressed. Samples at response were collected after a median of about 12 months of treatment, with a range of about 6 to 40 months. On average, each sample yielded roughly 250,000 productive templates and about 100,000 productive rearrangements. Longitudinal samples were obtainable from about 30% of the 86 participants in the trial. Cryopreserved peripheral blood mononuclear cells were collected before treatment, at response, and at either disease progression or sustained remission. Every remission and progressive disease sample was obtained while ibrutinib was still being received by the patients. Paper-wide results and their limitations: At ibrutinib response clonality went up, during sustained remission it held steady, and at progression it dropped back toward baseline. Sampling times were not matched between sustained-remission and progressing patients, and lymph node repertoires were not studied. At baseline, clonality was higher than in age-matched healthy donors and showed a strong correlation with circulating CD8+ T-cell counts. Public clonotypes were rare and either shrank or stayed stable during treatment, and the rise in clonality at ibrutinib response reflected expansion of private clonotypes.

This specimen's time point label, per the study, means: approximately twelve months on ibrutinib. For TCR beta library preparation, roughly 2 micrograms of genomic DNA were extracted from the cryopreserved PBMCs. Longitudinal blood samples from CLL patients on ibrutinib monotherapy were analyzed using high-throughput TCR beta sequencing. The patients were enrolled in a single-center, open-label phase 2 trial of ibrutinib monotherapy. The sequencing used PBMCs, collected after 12 months of ibrutinib treatment. The source is a human donor with chronic lymphocytic leukemia.

The CDR3 region: CTSSRRTGGYEQYF. The DNA sequence is as follows: TGCACCAGCAGCAGGAGGACAGGGGGCTACGAGCAGTACTTC. In this chain, TRBV1 is recombined with TRBJ2-7; TRBD1, the table's D call, was not compared with the DNA. TRBV1 is reported as a pseudogene. Its CDR3 holds 14 amino acids, cysteine through phenylalanine. Only the CDR3 region is kept as DNA, spanning 42 bases read in frame from base 1.